This T cell receptor (beta chain) was retrieved from a study of cytotoxic CD8 clonotypes in ibrutinib-treated CLL. Whole-study context: Of the patients, under 13 were relapsed/refractory, approximately 15 treatment-naive and under 18 IGHV unmutated.

As for this clone: Its antigen is unknown.

Profiling relied on immunoSEQ multiplex PCR, and the TCRdb table lists in-frame clones only, not all of them. The repertoire consists of about 130,000 clones, with roughly three quarters occurring once and the leading ten covering 9.5% to 15%. Study-wide points: Sampling time points were not equivalent between sustained-remission and progressing patients. Public clonotypes were seen rarely and were contracted or stable on treatment.

With cryopreserved PBMCs as the source, roughly 2 micrograms of genomic DNA went to TCR beta libraries. The CDR3 consists of 15 residues. CDR1 is MNHEY, CDR2 SVGAGI, per germline. Trimming removed 1 base at V and 0 bases at J, with 7 bases between. This chain connects TRBV6-5 to TRBJ2-1; tentatively, D is TRBD2 (5 bases). This clonotype was sampled from a human donor with chronic lymphocytic leukemia. The sample in question was PBMCs, obtained after 12 months of ibrutinib treatment. The CDR3 sequence: CASSYYTSSYNEQFF. In DNA, the CDR3 is TGTGCCAGCAGTTACTATACTAGCTCCTACAATGAGCAGTTCTTC.